One and the same sample provided the 2 T cell receptor beta chains below, sequenced in a study of early T cells in non-severe SARS-CoV-2 infection. TCRdb reanalysed the 5' RACE reads using MiXCR and keeps one entry per CDR3 protein. The data show about 83,000 distinct CDR3 sequences, around 12% seen once. What was sequenced was whole blood. These receptors were collected from an adult who was a healthcare worker with PCR-confirmed SARS-CoV-2 infection or an uninfected control (not recorded which).

At least ten counts were recorded for this clonotype. This sequence joins TRBV2 and TRBJ1-1; D not certain. This CDR3 comprises 13 residues. With 3 bases removed from V and 6 bases from J, the gap between germline ends came to 11 bases. Germline CDR1 and CDR2: SNHLY and FYNNEI. CDR3: CASSEGGDAEAFF. The DNA of the CDR3 is TGTGCCAGCAGTGAGGGCGGCGACGCTGAAGCTTTCTTT.

The V gene is TRBV2, the J gene TRBJ2-5; D remains unclear. The CDR3 is 15 amino acids. V shed 6 bases and J shed 5 bases, with 19 bases lying between them. The germline V gene has CDR1 SNHLY and CDR2 FYNNEI. In DNA form, the CDR3 reads TGTGCCAGCAGGAGTAAGCTATTAAGAGAGGAGACCCAGTACTTC. Its translation is CASRSKLLREETQYF.